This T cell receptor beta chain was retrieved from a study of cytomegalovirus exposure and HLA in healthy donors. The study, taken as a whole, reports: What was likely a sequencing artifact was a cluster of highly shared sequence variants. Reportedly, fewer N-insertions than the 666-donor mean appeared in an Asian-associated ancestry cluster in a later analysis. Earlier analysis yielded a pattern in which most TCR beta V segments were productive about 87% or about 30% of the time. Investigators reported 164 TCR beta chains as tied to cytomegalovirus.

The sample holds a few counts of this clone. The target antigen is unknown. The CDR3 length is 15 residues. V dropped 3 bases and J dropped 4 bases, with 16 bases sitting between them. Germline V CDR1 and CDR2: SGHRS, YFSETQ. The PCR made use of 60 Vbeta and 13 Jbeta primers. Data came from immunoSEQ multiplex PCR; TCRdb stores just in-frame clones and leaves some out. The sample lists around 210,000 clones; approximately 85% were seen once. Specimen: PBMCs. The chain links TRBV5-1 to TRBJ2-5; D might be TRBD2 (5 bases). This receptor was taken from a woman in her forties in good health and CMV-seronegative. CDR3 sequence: CASSSPGPAGETQYF. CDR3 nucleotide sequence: TGCGCCAGCAGCTCGCCGGGCCCCGCGGGAGAGACCCAGTACTTC.